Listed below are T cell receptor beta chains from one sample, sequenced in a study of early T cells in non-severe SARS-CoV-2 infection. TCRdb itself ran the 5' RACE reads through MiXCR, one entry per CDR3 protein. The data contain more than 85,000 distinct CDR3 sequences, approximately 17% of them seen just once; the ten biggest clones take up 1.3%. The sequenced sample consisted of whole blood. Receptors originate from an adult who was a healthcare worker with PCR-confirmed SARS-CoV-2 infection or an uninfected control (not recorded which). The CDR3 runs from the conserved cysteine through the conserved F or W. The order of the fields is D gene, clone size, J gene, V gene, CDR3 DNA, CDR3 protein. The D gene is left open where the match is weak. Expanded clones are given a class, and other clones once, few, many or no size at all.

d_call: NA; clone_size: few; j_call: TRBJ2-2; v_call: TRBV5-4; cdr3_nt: TGTGCCAGCAGCTGGGGGAACACCGGGGAGCTGTTTTTT; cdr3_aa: CASSWGNTGELFF
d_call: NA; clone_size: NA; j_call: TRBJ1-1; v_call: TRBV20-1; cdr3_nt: TGCAGTGCTAGCGGGGGCGCTAGAGGGGACACTGAAGCCCTCTTT; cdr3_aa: CSASGGARGDTEALF
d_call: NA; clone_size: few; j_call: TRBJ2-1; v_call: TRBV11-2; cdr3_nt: TGTGCCAGCAGCTTACCGAGGCGAATAGCGGAGCTCAATGAGCAGTTCTTC; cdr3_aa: CASSLPRRIAELNEQFF
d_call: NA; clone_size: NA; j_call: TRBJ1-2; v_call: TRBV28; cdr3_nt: TGTGCCAGCAGCCCCGTGGGAGGGTATGGCTACACCTTC; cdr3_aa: CASSPVGGYGYTF
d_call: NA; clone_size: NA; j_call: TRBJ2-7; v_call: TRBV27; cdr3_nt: TGTGCCAGCAGTCTGGCAGGGGCGCTATATCAGTACGAGCAGTACTTC; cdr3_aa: CASSLAGALYQYEQYF
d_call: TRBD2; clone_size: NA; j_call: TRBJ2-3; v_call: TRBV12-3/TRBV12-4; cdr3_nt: TGTGCCAGCAGATGGGCGGGGGGAAGGACAGATACGCAGTATTTT; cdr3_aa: CASRWAGGRTDTQYF
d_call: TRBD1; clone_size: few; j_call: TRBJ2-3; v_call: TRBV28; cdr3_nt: TGTGCCAGCAGGGAATGGGGACAGAACACAGATACGCAGTATTTT; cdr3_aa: CASREWGQNTDTQYF
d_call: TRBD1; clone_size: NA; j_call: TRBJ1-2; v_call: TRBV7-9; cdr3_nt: TGTGCCAGCAGCGCAGACAGGGAATTAGCCGGCTACACCTTC; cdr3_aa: CASSADRELAGYTF
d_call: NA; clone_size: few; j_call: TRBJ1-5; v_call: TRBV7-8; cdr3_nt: TGTGCCAGCAGCTACCTCTCGGAGCAGCCCCAGCATTTT; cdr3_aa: CASSYLSEQPQHF
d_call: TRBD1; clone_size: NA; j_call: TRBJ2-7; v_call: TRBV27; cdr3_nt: TGTGCCAGCTTAGGACAGGGGGCCTACGAGCAGTACTTC; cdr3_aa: CASLGQGAYEQYF
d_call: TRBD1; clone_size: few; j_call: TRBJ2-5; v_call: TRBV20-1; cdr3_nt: TGCAGTGCCGACAAGGGGACAGACCAAGAGACCCAGTACTTC; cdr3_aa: CSADKGTDQETQYF
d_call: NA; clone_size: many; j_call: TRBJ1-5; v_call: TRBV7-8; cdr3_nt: TGTGCCAGCAGCTCCCCCCTGGAGCCCCAGCATTTT; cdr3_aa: CASSSPLEPQHF
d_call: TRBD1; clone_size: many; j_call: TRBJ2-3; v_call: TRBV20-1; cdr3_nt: TGCAGTGCCACCCTGACAGGGCTCCGCAGCACAGATACGCAGTATTTT; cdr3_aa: CSATLTGLRSTDTQYF
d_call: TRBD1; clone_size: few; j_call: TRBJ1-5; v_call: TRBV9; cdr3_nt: TGTGCCAGCAGCGCAGGGCCAGGGGGCGCGGGCAATCAGCCCCAGCATTTT; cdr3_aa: CASSAGPGGAGNQPQHF
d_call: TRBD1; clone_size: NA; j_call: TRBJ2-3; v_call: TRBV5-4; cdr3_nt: TGTGCCAGCAGCGAGAGGACAGGCGTGGATACGCAGTATTTT; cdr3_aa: CASSERTGVDTQYF
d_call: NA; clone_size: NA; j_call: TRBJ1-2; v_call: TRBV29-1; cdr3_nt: TGCAGCGTTGAGCCACAGGCTTCCTATGGCTACACCTTC; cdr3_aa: CSVEPQASYGYTF
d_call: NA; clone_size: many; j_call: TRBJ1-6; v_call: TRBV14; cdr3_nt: TGTGCCAGCAGCCATGGAGCCTATAATTCACCCCTCCACTTT; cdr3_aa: CASSHGAYNSPLHF
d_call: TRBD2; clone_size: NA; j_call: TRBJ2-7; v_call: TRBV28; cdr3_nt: TGTGCCAGCAGTTCCACTAGCGGGGGGGCCTACGAGCAGTACTTC; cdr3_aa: CASSSTSGGAYEQYF
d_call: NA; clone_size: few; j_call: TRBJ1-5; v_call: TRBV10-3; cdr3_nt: TGTGCCATCAGTGAGCGAGGGGCCAATCAGCCCCAGCATTTT; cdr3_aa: CAISERGANQPQHF
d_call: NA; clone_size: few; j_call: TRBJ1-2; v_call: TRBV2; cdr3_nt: TGTGCCAGTGCATCACAGGGTGCGGGCTACACCTTC; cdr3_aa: CASASQGAGYTF
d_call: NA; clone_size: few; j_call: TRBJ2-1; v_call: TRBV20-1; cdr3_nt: TGCAGTGCTAGAGATCGAAGAAACAATGAGCAGTTCTTC; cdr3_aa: CSARDRRNNEQFF
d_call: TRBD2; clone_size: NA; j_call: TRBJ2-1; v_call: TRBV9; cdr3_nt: TGTGCCAGCAGCGTACAACCGGGACTAGCGGGAGGCGTCTCCTACAATGAGCAGTTCTTC; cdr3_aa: CASSVQPGLAGGVSYNEQFF
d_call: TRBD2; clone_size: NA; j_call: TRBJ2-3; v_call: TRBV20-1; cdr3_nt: TGCAGTGCTAGAGATCTGACGGGGGGGCGCGATACGCAGTATTTT; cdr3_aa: CSARDLTGGRDTQYF
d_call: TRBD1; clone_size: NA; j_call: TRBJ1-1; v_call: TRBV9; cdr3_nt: TGTGCCAGCAGCATCAGGGGGCAGGACACTGAAGCTTTCTTT; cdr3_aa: CASSIRGQDTEAFF
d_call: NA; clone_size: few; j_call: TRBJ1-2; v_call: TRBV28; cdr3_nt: TGTGCCAGCAGTTTATGGACAGCGTATGGCTACACCTTC; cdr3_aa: CASSLWTAYGYTF
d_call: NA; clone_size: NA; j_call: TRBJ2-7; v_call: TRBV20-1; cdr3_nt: TGCAGTGCTAGAGGGGGCCTGCTGCAAGGCTACGAGCAGTACTTC; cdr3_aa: CSARGGLLQGYEQYF
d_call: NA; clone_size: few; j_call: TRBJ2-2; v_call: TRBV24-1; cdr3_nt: TGTGCCACCAGTGATCAGACAGACACCGGGGAGCTGTTTTTT; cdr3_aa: CATSDQTDTGELFF
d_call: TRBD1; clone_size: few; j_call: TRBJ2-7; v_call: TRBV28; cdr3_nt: TGTGCCAGCCCTCCAGGGGGGACAGGGCCCCTCCTGAGAGAGCAGTACTTC; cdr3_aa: CASPPGGTGPLLREQYF
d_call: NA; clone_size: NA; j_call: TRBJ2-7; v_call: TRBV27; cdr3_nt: TGTGCCAGCAGTCCCTCCCCGGGGTTCTACGAGCAGTACTTC; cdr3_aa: CASSPSPGFYEQYF
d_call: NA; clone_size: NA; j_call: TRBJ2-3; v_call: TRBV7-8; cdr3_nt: TGTGCCAGCAGCTTAGACACTGTGGATACGCAGTATTTT; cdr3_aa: CASSLDTVDTQYF
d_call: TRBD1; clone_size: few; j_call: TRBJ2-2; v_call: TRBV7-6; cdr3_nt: TGTGCCAGCAGCGACCCGGGACAGTCGAACACCGGGGAGCTGTTTTTT; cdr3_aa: CASSDPGQSNTGELFF
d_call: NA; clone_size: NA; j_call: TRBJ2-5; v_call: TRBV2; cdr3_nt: TGTGCCAGCAGTGAAAACCGGGACCAAGAGACCCAGTACTTC; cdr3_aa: CASSENRDQETQYF